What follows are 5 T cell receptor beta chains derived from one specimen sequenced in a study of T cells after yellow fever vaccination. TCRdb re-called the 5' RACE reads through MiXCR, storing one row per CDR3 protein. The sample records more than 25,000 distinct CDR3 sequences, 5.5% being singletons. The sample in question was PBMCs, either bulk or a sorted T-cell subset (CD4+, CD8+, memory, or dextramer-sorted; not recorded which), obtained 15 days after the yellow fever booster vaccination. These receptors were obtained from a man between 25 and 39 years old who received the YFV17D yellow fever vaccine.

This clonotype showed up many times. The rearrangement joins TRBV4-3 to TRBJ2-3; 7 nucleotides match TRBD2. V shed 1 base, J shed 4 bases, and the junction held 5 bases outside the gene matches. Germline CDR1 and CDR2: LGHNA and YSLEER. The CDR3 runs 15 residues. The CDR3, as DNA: TGCGCCAGCAGCCAAGTTGCGGGAGTTGCAGATACGCAGTATTTT. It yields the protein CASSQVAGVADTQYF.

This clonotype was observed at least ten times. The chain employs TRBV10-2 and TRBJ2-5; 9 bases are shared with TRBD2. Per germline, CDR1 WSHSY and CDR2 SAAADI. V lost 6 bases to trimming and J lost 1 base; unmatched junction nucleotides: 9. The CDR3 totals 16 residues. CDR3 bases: TGCGCCAGCAGGAAGACTAGCGGCCTAACCCAAGAGACCCAGTACTTC. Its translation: CASRKTSGLTQETQYF.

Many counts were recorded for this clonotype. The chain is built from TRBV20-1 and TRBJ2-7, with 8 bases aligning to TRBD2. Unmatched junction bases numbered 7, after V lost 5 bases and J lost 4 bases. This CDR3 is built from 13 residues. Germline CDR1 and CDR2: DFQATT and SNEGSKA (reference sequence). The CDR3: CSASSGRAYEQYF. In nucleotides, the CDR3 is TGCAGTGCTTCATCCGGGAGGGCGTACGAGCAGTACTTC.

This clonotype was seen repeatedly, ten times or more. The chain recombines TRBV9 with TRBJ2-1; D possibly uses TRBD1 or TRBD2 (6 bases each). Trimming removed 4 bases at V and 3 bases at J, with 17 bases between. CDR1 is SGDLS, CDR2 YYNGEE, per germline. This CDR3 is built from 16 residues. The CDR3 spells CASSMRDTNIYNEQFF. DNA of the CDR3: TGTGCCAGCAGCATGCGGGACACCAATATCTACAATGAGCAGTTCTTC.

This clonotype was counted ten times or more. This CDR3 reads CASSLGPGGQQFF. CDR3 nucleotides: TGTGCCAGCAGCTTGGGACCAGGGGGGCAGCAGTTCTTC. J is TRBJ2-1 and V is TRBV7-2; a weak D match, TRBD1 (7 bases). The CDR3 spans 13 residues. CDR1 is SGHTA, CDR2 FQGNSA, per germline. Deletions cut 3 bases from V and 11 bases from J, with 14 bases between.